The T cell receptor beta chain described here comes from a study of shared clonotypes between healthy human individuals. Deep level was the assay's run setting. TCRdb's table, derived via immunoSEQ multiplex PCR, lists solely in-frame clones and lacks some. The table has some 690,000 clones, around 91% seen once. CDR1 is MNHEY and CDR2 is SMNVEV in the germline V gene (reference sequence). The CDR3 is 13 amino acids. V dropped 6 bases and J dropped 6 bases, with 15 bases sitting between them. The receptor comes from a man aged 18-30 years in good health. Some clones in this sample may be carry-over from other donors' samples. The rearrangement uses TRBV27 and TRBJ2-7, with D possibly TRBD1 on 5 matching bases. Sequencing was carried out using memory CD8+ T cells from PBMCs. Stated subset: CD45RO+ cells pooled with CCR7-negative TemRA cells. The CDR3 sequence: CASSPLGAPEQYF. The CDR3 nucleotides read TGTGCCAGCAGCCCCCTAGGGGCGCCCGAGCAGTACTTC.